A single sample is the source of the 8 T cell receptor beta chains below, sequenced in a study of human T cells and chemical hapten exposure. One entry per CDR3 protein results from TCRdb running MiXCR on the RACE reads. This sample has about 69,000 distinct CDR3 sequences, with around 10% found just once. As to time point: patch test 2, 6 weeks after DPC sensitization. Treatment indicated: therapeutic diphenylcyclopropenone sensitization with weekly scalp DPC. The input for sequencing was whole blood, taken in connection with sensitization to the hapten diphenylcyclopropenone (DPC). These receptors originate from a woman between 45 and 60 years old with alopecia areata. Some clones in this sample may be carry-over from other donors' samples.

This clonotype appeared a few times. J is TRBJ1-6 and V is TRBV12-3 or TRBV12-4; D remains ambiguous. V dropped 0 bases and J dropped 7 bases, with 13 bases sitting between them. The CDR3 runs to 16 residues. The CDR3 nucleotides read TGTGCCAGCAGTTTAGCGATGGGCCTAGTAAATTCACCCCTCCACTTT. It codes for CASSLAMGLVNSPLHF.

In its sample, this clonotype was seen many times. The V and J genes are TRBV15 and TRBJ2-6; D gene unclear. The V gene's germline CDR1 is LNHNV and CDR2 YYDKDF (reference sequence). The CDR3 has 13 amino acids. The ends were cut back, 2 bases at V and 7 bases at J, with 6 bases in the middle. The CDR3: CATSRPPANVLTF. CDR3 in DNA: TGTGCCACCAGCAGACCACCCGCCAACGTCCTGACTTTC.

This clonotype has only a few counts. V is TRBV5-1 and J is TRBJ2-5; the D gene is possibly TRBD1 (6 bases). This CDR3 comprises 14 residues. The germline V and J ends were trimmed by 0 bases and 4 bases, with 10 bases remaining between them. Per the germline V gene, CDR1 is SGHRS and CDR2 is YFSETQ. CDR3 sequence: CASSLEQGSETQYF. The CDR3, as DNA: TGCGCCAGCAGCTTGGAACAGGGTTCAGAGACCCAGTACTTC.

Concerning this clonotype itself: Since a much larger clone is just one base distant, this may be a read error. V and J are TRBV27 and TRBJ1-2, with 7 bases identical to TRBD1. Germline CDR1 and CDR2: MNHEY and SMNVEV (reference sequence). The CDR3 has 15 residues. J was trimmed by 4 bases and V by 1 base; bases with no gene match: 6. CDR3 sequence (DNA): TGTGCCAGCAGTTTATTGGCCAGGGGGTCCTATGGCTACACCTTC. It yields the protein CASSLLARGSYGYTF.

The chain has TRBV10-1 and TRBJ2-7; D unresolved. With 0 bases removed from V and 5 bases from J, the gap between germline ends came to 8 bases. The CDR3 spans 13 residues. Germline loops: CDR1 WNHNN, CDR2 SYGVQD (reference sequence). CDR3 sequence reads: CASSESVGNEQYF. For the CDR3, the DNA is TGCGCCAGCAGTGAGTCGGTGGGGAACGAGCAGTACTTC.

This clonotype was detected many times. The gene calls are TRBV29-1 and TRBJ2-2; D is unresolved. The length of the CDR3 is 10 residues. V dropped 1 base and J dropped 6 bases, with 0 bases sitting between them. The germline gives CDR1 SQVTM, CDR2 ANQGSEA. The CDR3 DNA follows: TGCAGCGTTGAAGCCGGGGAGCTGTTTTTT. It yields the protein CSVEAGELFF.

The chain has TRBV29-1 and TRBJ2-2, with TRBD2 identical over 9 bases. V shed 6 bases, J shed 7 bases, and the junction held 6 bases outside the gene matches. The CDR3 contains 13 residues. Germline assignment: CDR1 SQVTM and CDR2 ANQGSEA. The CDR3 sequence: CSVTGTSLGELFF. The CDR3 DNA reads TGCAGCGTCACCGGGACTAGCCTCGGGGAGCTGTTTTTT.

The chain has TRBV5-1 and TRBJ2-1, with 16 bases lining up with TRBD2. The CDR3 has 14 residues. With V trimmed by 5 bases and J by 8 bases, 1 base remained unmatched. Germline values: CDR1 SGHRS, CDR2 YFSETQ. The CDR3 spells CASRGLAGGHEQFF. CDR3 sequence (DNA): TGCGCCAGCAGGGGACTAGCGGGAGGGCATGAGCAGTTCTTC. Based on the CDR3 plus reference TRBV5-1 and TRBJ2-1, the full variable domain is KAGVTQTPRYLIKTRGQQVTLSCSPISGHRSVSWYQQTPGQGLQFLFEYFSETQRNKGNFPGRFSGRQFSNSRSEMNVSTLELGDSALYLCASRGLAGGHEQFFGPGTRLTVL.